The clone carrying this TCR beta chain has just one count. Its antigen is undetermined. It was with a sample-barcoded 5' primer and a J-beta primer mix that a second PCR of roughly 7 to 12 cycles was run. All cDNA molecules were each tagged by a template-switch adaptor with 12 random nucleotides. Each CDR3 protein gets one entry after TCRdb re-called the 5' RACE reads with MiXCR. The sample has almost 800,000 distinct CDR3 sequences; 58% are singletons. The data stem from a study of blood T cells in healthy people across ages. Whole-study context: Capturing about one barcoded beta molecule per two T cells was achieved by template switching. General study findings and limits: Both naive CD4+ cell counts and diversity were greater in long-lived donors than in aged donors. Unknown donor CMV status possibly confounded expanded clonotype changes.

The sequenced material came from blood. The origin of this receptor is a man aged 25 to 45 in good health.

The CDR3 reads CSATTTSAGYEQYF. The CDR3 bases are TGCAGTGCTACGACGACTAGCGCCGGCTACGAGCAGTACTTC. The rearrangement links TRBV20-1 to TRBJ2-7, with TRBD2 matching over 8 bases. Per the germline V gene, CDR1 is DFQATT and CDR2 is SNEGSKA (reference sequence). CDR3 length: 14 residues. With 4 bases clipped from V and 3 bases from J, the junction kept 8 bases outside the gene matches.